One and the same sample provided the 23 T cell receptor beta chains below, sequenced in a study of beta chain features in type 1 diabetes. Reverse transcribing all isolated RNA meant expressed TCRB transcripts were sequenced. Assay used: immunoSEQ multiplex PCR; TCRdb lists only in-frame clones, some missing. The sample contains approximately 160,000 clones, 7.5% to 9.5% of which appear only once. Sequenced sample: central memory CD4+ T cells from blood. These receptors were collected from a woman under 30 in good health.

A few counts support this clone. V and J are TRBV11-2 and TRBJ2-7; no reliable D call. Trimming left V 0 bases short and J 0 bases short, with 12 bases between. Germline V lookup: CDR1 SGHAT, CDR2 FQNNGV. The CDR3 consists of 16 residues. CDR3 nucleotide sequence: TGTGCCAGCAGCTTAGATATCGGTTGGAGCTCCTACGAGCAGTACTTC. Translating it yields CASSLDIGWSSYEQYF.

The chain carries TRBV2 and TRBJ1-2; D call uncertain. Per germline, CDR1 SNHLY and CDR2 FYNNEI. This CDR3 has 11 residues. The V and J ends lost 3 bases and 6 bases respectively, with 5 bases between them. Written as DNA, the CDR3 is TGTGCCAGCAGTGAGTCGGATGGCTACACCTTC. Encoded protein: CASSESDGYTF.

J is TRBJ1-2 and V is TRBV5-1; D is undetermined. CDR1 and CDR2 (germline): SGHRS, YFSETQ. V gave up 0 bases and J gave up 4 bases, with 10 bases separating them. The CDR3 has 14 residues. The CDR3 nucleotides are TGCGCCAGCAGCTTGGCCGGGAGGAGCTATGGCTACACCTTC. Protein: CASSLAGRSYGYTF.

This chain links TRBV29-1 with TRBJ2-1, with TRBD2 identical over 7 bases. V shed 8 bases, J shed 7 bases, and the junction held 8 bases outside the gene matches. Germline V lookup: CDR1 SQVTM, CDR2 ANQGSEA. The CDR3 sequence is 12 residues long. CDR3 bases: TGCAGCACGCGGACTAGTGGGAATGAGCAGTTCTTC. It encodes CSTRTSGNEQFF.

This clone was seen a few times. V usage is TRBV7-9 and J usage is TRBJ2-3; tentatively, D is TRBD1 (6 bases). The germline V and J ends were trimmed by 6 bases and 6 bases, with 22 bases remaining between them. This CDR3 is built from 16 residues. Germline CDR1 and CDR2: SEHNR and FQNEAQ (reference sequence). The CDR3 protein is CASREGQGLSGDTQYF. The DNA for the CDR3 is TGTGCCAGCAGAGAGGGTCAGGGGCTATCAGGGGATACGCAGTATTTT.

This clone has just a few counts. V and J are TRBV5-4 and TRBJ2-5, with 10 bases lining up with TRBD1. There are 15 residues in the CDR3. Per the germline V gene, CDR1 is SGHNT and CDR2 is YYREEE (reference sequence). V dropped 0 bases and J dropped 3; count of bases not matched to a gene: 2. The CDR3 bases are TGTGCCAGCAGCTTGGCCGGGACAGGGGAAGAGACCCAGTACTTC. Translated, it gives CASSLAGTGEETQYF. Using reference TRBV5-4 and TRBJ2-5 for the parts outside the CDR3, the full variable domain is ETGVTQSPTHLIKTRGQQVTLRCSSQSGHNTVSWYQQALGQGPQFIFQYYREEENGRGNFPPRFSGLQFPNYSSELNVNALELDDSALYLCASSLAGTGEETQYFGPGTRLLVL.

This clone has a handful of counts. The chain carries TRBV9 and TRBJ2-1; 10 bases agree with TRBD2. V was pared by 4 bases and J by 5 bases, with 3 bases of the junction left unmatched. This CDR3 is built from 14 residues. Looked up from germline, CDR1 is SGDLS and CDR2 is YYNGEE. CDR3 in DNA: TGTGCCAGCAGCCGGACTAGCGGCAACAATGAGCAGTTCTTC. Protein sequence: CASSRTSGNNEQFF.

The V and J genes are TRBV5-1 and TRBJ2-3; 8 bases are shared with TRBD2. Germline CDR1 SGHRS, CDR2 YFSETQ. After removal of 0 bases from V and 2 bases from J, the junction contained 5 bases not matched to a gene. The CDR3 is made up of 16 amino acids. CDR3 bases: TGCGCCAGCAGCTTGGGGGTAGCGGGGTACACAGATACGCAGTATTTT. This codes for CASSLGVAGYTDTQYF.

This rearrangement joins TRBV4-2 to TRBJ2-3, with a tentative D call TRBD2 (6 bases). V lost 4 bases to trimming and J lost 5 bases, with 16 bases between them. Germline loops: CDR1 LGHNA, CDR2 YNFKEQ. The CDR3 extends over 15 amino acids. The CDR3 is CASSPKQRVEDTQYF. CDR3 bases: TGTGCCAGCAGCCCCAAACAGCGGGTAGAAGATACGCAGTATTTT.

This chain uses TRBV9 with TRBJ2-2, with 9 positions matching TRBD1. V was pared by 4 bases and J by 4 bases, with 8 bases of the junction left unmatched. Germline V gene sequence: CDR1 SGDLS, CDR2 YYNGEE. This CDR3 contains 16 residues. CDR3 nucleotides: TGTGCCAGCAGCTCTCCGGGACAGGGTTCCACCGGGGAGCTGTTTTTT. This sequence encodes CASSSPGQGSTGELFF.

This clone was observed a handful of times. This chain uses TRBV5-1 with TRBJ1-6; TRBD1 is a possible D gene (5 bases). CDR3 length: 14 amino acids. Germline CDR1 is SGHRS and CDR2 is YFSETQ. Trimming took 7 bases from V and 12 from J, leaving 20 bases between them. CDR3 in DNA: TGCGCCAGCTCAGACTGGACACCCGGCGAACCCCTCCACTTT. Translation gives CASSDWTPGEPLHF.

The chain couples TRBV7-3 to TRBJ2-1; 12 bases align to TRBD2. Unmatched junction bases numbered 3, after V lost 8 bases and J lost 7 bases. The CDR3 is 13 amino acids. Germline lookup yields CDR1 SGHTA and CDR2 FQGTGA. In DNA, the CDR3 is TGTGCCAGCGGGCTAGCGGGGGGGAATGAGCAGTTCTTC. Its translation: CASGLAGGNEQFF.

The chain combines TRBV15 with TRBJ1-3; 7 nucleotides align to TRBD1. Germline CDR1 reads LNHNV; CDR2 reads YYDKDF (reference sequence). V lost 1 base and J lost 0; bases outside the gene matches: 3. This CDR3 spans 16 amino acids. CDR3 sequence (DNA): TGTGCCACCAGCAGAGGACAGGGTAACTCTGGAAACACCATATATTTT. It specifies CATSRGQGNSGNTIYF.

The chain is built from TRBV7-2 and TRBJ2-2, with TRBD1 matching 7 bases. Germline loops: CDR1 SGHTA, CDR2 FQGNSA. V lost 5 bases to trimming and J lost 6 bases; unmatched junction nucleotides: 6. The CDR3 is 14 amino acids. CDR3 in amino acids: CASSPSQGAGELFF. CDR3 nucleotides: TGTGCCAGCAGCCCTTCCCAGGGGGCCGGGGAGCTGTTTTTT.

The V and J genes are TRBV27 and TRBJ1-2; D unclear. Germline values: CDR1 MNHEY, CDR2 SMNVEV (reference sequence). V was pared by 0 bases and J by 4 bases, with 9 bases between. The CDR3 runs to 14 residues. Here the CDR3 DNA reads TGTGCCAGCAGTTTATCGCGGCGGGGCTATGGCTACACCTTC. Translating it yields CASSLSRRGYGYTF.

In this sample, this clone turned up a few times. The chain combines TRBV9 with TRBJ2-1; 9 nucleotides match TRBD2. Trimming at V came to 2 bases and at J to 4 bases, leaving 4 bases not matched to a gene. From germline, CDR1 is SGDLS and CDR2 YYNGEE. The CDR3 loop spans 15 amino acids. For the CDR3, the DNA is TGTGCCAGCAGCGTGGAAGCGGGAGGATACAATGAGCAGTTCTTC. Protein product: CASSVEAGGYNEQFF. The entire variable domain, with the rest obtained from reference TRBV9 and TRBJ2-1, is as follows: DSGVTQTPKHLITATGQRVTLRCSPRSGDLSVYWYQQSLDQGLQFLIQYYNGEERAKGNILERFSAQQFPDLHSELNLSSLELGDSALYFCASSVEAGGYNEQFFGPGTRLTVL.

The table lists this clone with a few counts. The V gene is TRBV2, the J gene TRBJ1-2; 7 nucleotides line up with TRBD1. Germline V gene lookup returns CDR1 SNHLY and CDR2 FYNNEI. The CDR3 totals 13 residues. With V trimmed by 4 bases and J by 5 bases, 4 bases remained unmatched. The CDR3 loop reads CASSAGGRYGYTF. The CDR3 nucleotides are TGTGCCAGCAGTGCAGGGGGAAGGTATGGCTACACCTTC.

This chain links TRBV7-3 with TRBJ1-4; D may be TRBD1 (6 bases). The CDR3 spans 15 residues. Trimming took off 5 bases at V and 7 bases at J, with 17 bases between the two ends. Looked up from germline, CDR1 is SGHTA and CDR2 is FQGTGA. CDR3 loop: CASSLSGTSGEKLFF. The CDR3 DNA sequence: TGTGCCAGCAGCCTAAGTGGGACAAGTGGTGAAAAACTGTTTTTT.

V and J are TRBV19 and TRBJ1-1, with 9 bases matching TRBD1. The junction had 4 bases not matched to a gene; V was cut back by 8 bases and J by 6 bases. This CDR3 is built from 12 residues. The germline V gene encodes CDR1 LNHDA and CDR2 SQIVND (reference sequence). CDR3 in DNA: TGTGCCAGTTCTAGACAGGGGGCTGAAGCTTTCTTT. Its protein is CASSRQGAEAFF.

The J gene is TRBJ2-3, the V gene TRBV5-4, with D maybe TRBD2 (6 bases). The CDR3 is made up of 14 amino acids. The germline V and J ends were trimmed by 6 bases and 3 bases, with 14 bases remaining between them. Germline V gene lookup returns CDR1 SGHNT and CDR2 YYREEE (reference sequence). DNA for the CDR3: TGTGCCAGCACCCAAGGAGGGAGGACAGATACGCAGTATTTT. Its protein is CASTQGGRTDTQYF.

The CDR3 nucleotides are TGTGCCAGCAGTTTAGACAGGGTATTGAGGAATGAGCAGTTCTTC. Protein: CASSLDRVLRNEQFF. The chain carries TRBV28 and TRBJ2-1, with 7 bases fitting TRBD1. This CDR3 has 15 residues. Germline assignment: CDR1 MDHEN and CDR2 SYDVKM. The V and J ends lost 2 bases and 7 bases, in that order; junction bases with no gene match: 8.

This clone appeared a few times. J is TRBJ1-2 and V is TRBV2; 8 bases map to TRBD1. The germline V gene encodes CDR1 SNHLY and CDR2 FYNNEI. J gave up 4 bases and V 3 bases, and 1 base lay outside the gene matches. The CDR3 runs 13 residues. Here the CDR3 reads CASSDTGGYGYTF. CDR3 coding DNA: TGTGCCAGCAGTGATACAGGGGGCTATGGCTACACCTTC.

V is TRBV9 and J is TRBJ2-7; 12 nucleotides align to TRBD1. The CDR3 extends over 15 amino acids. Germline CDR1 is SGDLS and CDR2 is YYNGEE. The V and J ends lost 4 bases and 5 bases, in that order; junction bases with no gene match: 7. This CDR3 reads CASSPGTGGRDEQYF. The CDR3 region has the DNA TGTGCCAGCAGCCCAGGGACAGGGGGCCGGGACGAGCAGTACTTC.